The T cell receptor beta chain under discussion was sequenced for a study of T cells after posttransplantation cyclophosphamide. Study-level findings and limits: Tissue-infiltrating T cells from skin or gut overlapped little with blood T cells.

TCRdb's copy holds only in-frame clones and misses some; the assay was immunoSEQ multiplex PCR. The sample includes some 40,000 clones, none of them occurring once. Deletions cut 8 bases from V and 4 bases from J, with 14 bases between. CDR3 length: 13 residues. Germline CDR1 is SGHRS and CDR2 is YFSETQ. In this sample, this clone turned up many times. Its antigen is not identified. The source material was PBMCs. The sequence derives from a man aged 50 to 60 in good health, CMV-negative, and a related stem cell transplant donor. The rearrangement links TRBV5-1 to TRBJ2-3; possible D gene TRBD1, 5 bases. CDR3 region: CASGEVGADTQYF. CDR3 bases: TGCGCCAGTGGGGAAGTAGGGGCAGATACGCAGTATTTT.